This TCR beta chain originates from a study of blood T cell repertoires in COVID-19. Study-wide background: The United States, Italy and Spain were the sources of the acute and convalescent COVID-19 samples. PBMCs, B-cell-depleted T cells, or T cells were the source of the cDNA or gDNA that made up the material.

The data were produced by immunoSEQ multiplex PCR, yet TCRdb's version contains in-frame clones alone and is incomplete. Among around 470,000 clones, roughly 89% were seen once, and the ten largest hold roughly 0.84%. The trim removed 4 bases at V and 4 bases at J, leaving 3 bases unmatched. Germline V gene data show CDR1 as SGHRS and CDR2 as YFSETQ. The CDR3 contains 14 residues. Sequences were obtained from peripheral blood. This receptor was obtained from a young man with COVID-19, enrolled during active disease. The J gene is TRBJ2-3, the V gene TRBV5-1, with TRBD2 matching over 10 bases. The CDR3 nucleotides read TGCGCCAGCAGCGCAGGACTAGCGGCAGATACGCAGTATTTT. This encodes CASSAGLAADTQYF.